The 8 T cell receptor beta chains below all came from one sample that was sequenced in a study of technical replicates of blood from several donors. Sequenced by immunoSEQ multiplex PCR; TCRdb stores in-frame clones only, minus some. This table holds about 83,000 clones, roughly 94% found once. Sequencing input: T cells isolated from PBMCs. The receptors were gathered from a human donor in good health.

The V and J genes are TRBV7-3 and TRBJ2-1, with unresolved D. This CDR3 is 15 amino acids long. Trimming shortened V by 3 bases and J by 3 bases, and 12 bases separated the two germline ends. The germline CDR1 and CDR2 sequences are SGHTA and FQGTGA. CDR3 protein: CASSLVGFFYNEQFF. In DNA form, the CDR3 reads TGTGCCAGCAGCTTGGTCGGGTTCTTCTACAATGAGCAGTTCTTC.

Here the CDR3 DNA reads TGCGCCAGCAGCCTCTTTCGGGGGACAGGGGTTAGCAATGAGCAGTTCTTC. Its protein product is CASSLFRGTGVSNEQFF. This chain links TRBV4-1 with TRBJ2-1; the match to TRBD1 covers 10 bases. V dropped 4 bases and J dropped 6; count of bases not matched to a gene: 12. The CDR3 is 17 residues long. Germline values: CDR1 MGHRA, CDR2 YSYEKL.

This clone was recorded only once. The chain carries TRBV28 and TRBJ2-2, with D maybe TRBD1 (6 bases). Trimming stripped 3 bases from V and 7 bases from J, with 15 bases between. CDR1 is MDHEN, CDR2 SYDVKM, per germline. The CDR3 contains 15 residues. CDR3 DNA: TGTGCCAGCAGTTTCTCCAGGGGTATCGGCGGGGAGCTGTTTTTT. Translated: CASSFSRGIGGELFF. Full variable domain (rest looked up from reference TRBV28 and TRBJ2-2): DVKVTQSSRYLVKRTGEKVFLECVQDMDHENMFWYRQDPGLGLRLIYFSYDVKMKEKGDIPEGYSVSREKKERFSLILESASTNQTSMYLCASSFSRGIGGELFFGEGSRLTVL.

The V and J genes are TRBV19 and TRBJ2-3; D ambiguous. The CDR3 loop spans 15 amino acids. V lost 3 bases, J lost 5 bases, and 15 bases lay in between. The germline V gene has CDR1 LNHDA and CDR2 SQIVND (reference sequence). This chain's CDR3 is CASSILFQAGDTQYF. The CDR3, as DNA: TGTGCCAGTAGTATTCTCTTTCAGGCCGGAGATACGCAGTATTTT.

The V gene is TRBV27, the J gene TRBJ2-7; possible D gene TRBD1, 8 bases. The ends were cut back, 5 bases at V and 0 bases at J, with 26 bases in the middle. The CDR3 runs to 19 residues. The germline V gene encodes CDR1 MNHEY and CDR2 SMNVEV (reference sequence). In DNA, the CDR3 is TGTGCCAGCAGTCCTTGGACAGGGAGAGGGGAGGGTCGCTCCTACGAGCAGTACTTC. Protein sequence: CASSPWTGRGEGRSYEQYF.

V usage is TRBV7-9 and J usage is TRBJ2-5; 7 bases line up with TRBD1. The V gene's germline CDR1 is SEHNR and CDR2 FQNEAQ (reference sequence). The CDR3 extends over 15 amino acids. After removal of 4 bases from V and 2 bases from J, the junction contained 7 bases not matched to a gene. CDR3 sequence: CASSSVGRGQETQYF. CDR3 DNA sequence: TGTGCCAGCAGCTCCGTCGGCAGGGGGCAAGAGACCCAGTACTTC. Full variable domain (remainder filled in from reference TRBV7-9 and TRBJ2-5): DTGVSQNPRHKITKRGQNVTFRCDPISEHNRLYWYRQTLGQGPEFLTYFQNEAQLEKSRLLSDRFSAERPKGSFSTLEIQRTEQGDSAMYLCASSSVGRGQETQYFGPGTRLLVL.

The V and J genes are TRBV7-8 and TRBJ2-1, with D tentatively TRBD2 (6 bases). The CDR3 has 19 residues. The germline gives CDR1 SGHVS, CDR2 FQNEAQ. V dropped 2 bases and J dropped 7 bases, with 27 bases sitting between them. The CDR3 DNA follows: TGTGCCAGCAGCTTAACGGGAGTATCGGGGAACAGGCTGTGGAATGAGCAGTTCTTC. Its translation: CASSLTGVSGNRLWNEQFF. Complete variable domain (other parts from reference TRBV7-8 and TRBJ2-1): GAGVSQSPRYKVAKRGQDVALRCDPISGHVSLFWYQQALGQGPEFLTYFQNEAQLDKSGLPSDRFFAERPEGSVSTLKIQRTQQEDSAVYLCASSLTGVSGNRLWNEQFFGPGTRLTVL.

In DNA form, the CDR3 reads TGCGCCAGCAGTGACTTCCGGACAGCTATGAACACTGAAGCTTTCTTT. This gives the protein CASSDFRTAMNTEAFF. The V and J genes are TRBV10-2 and TRBJ1-1; D perhaps matches TRBD1 (6 bases). Germline assignment: CDR1 WSHSY and CDR2 SAAADI. The CDR3 loop spans 16 amino acids. Between the trimmed V and J ends, which lost 3 bases and 0 bases, there was a span of 14 bases.